This TCR beta chain comes out of a study of OX40 agonist ivuxolimab in advanced cancers. Study in general: Treatment of patients was with ivuxolimab, an agonistic anti-OX40 (CD134) antibody. At doses from 0.01 to 10 mg/kg, patients were given intravenous ivuxolimab every 2 weeks. The study, taken as a whole, reports: Doses of 0.1 to 3.0 mg/kg were accompanied by clonal expansion of CD4+ and CD8+ blood T cells by week 6. In the 0.1-3.0 mg/kg groups, partial responders showed among the lowest expansion.

As concerns this clone: Its antigen is unknown.

The protocol was immunoSEQ multiplex PCR, while the TCRdb copy is restricted to in-frame clones and leaves out a portion. This sample has about 54,000 clones; about 90% occur once, and the top ten carry approximately 3.4%. Germline loops: CDR1 SGHRS, CDR2 YFSETQ. This CDR3 contains 15 residues. The V gene end was trimmed by 1 base and the J gene end by 1 base; junction bases not matched to a gene: 2. This sample comprised CD4+ or CD8+ T cells sorted from blood, obtained in a trial of the OX40 agonist ivuxolimab. The TCR was taken from an adult with an advanced solid tumor such as melanoma, head and neck, liver or kidney cancer. V and J are TRBV5-1 and TRBJ2-3, with 8 bases matching TRBD1. The CDR3 nucleotides are TGCGCCAGCAGCTTGTCGGGACAGGGCACAGATACGCAGTATTTT. It specifies CASSLSGQGTDTQYF.